These T cell receptor beta chains were read from a single sample in a study of glioma-infiltrating T cells. Via MiXCR, TCRdb re-called the multiplex PCR reads, giving one row per CDR3 protein. There are approximately 190,000 distinct CDR3 sequences in the sample; over 30% occur only once, and 20% lies in the top ten. Source material: glioma tissue, nonneoplastic brain tissue, or PBMCs (not recorded which). These receptors originate from a human donor with low-grade glioma or glioblastoma, undergoing nonglioma brain surgery, or in good health (not recorded which). Both conserved end residues are part of each CDR3. The D gene is left open where the match is weak. Size is omitted from some rows. Given values are once, few, many or a class for expanded clones.

V,D,J,size,DNA,CDR3
TRBV4-2,TRBD2,TRBJ2-1,many,TGTGCCAGCAGCCAAGATCTCTGGACTAGCGGAAGTTACAATGAGCAGTTCTTC,CASSQDLWTSGSYNEQFF
TRBV30,-,TRBJ1-2,once,TGTGCCTGGAGTGTAGGGGAGGGAAGCTACACCTTC,CAWSVGEGSYTF
TRBV29-1,TRBD1,TRBJ1-2,few,TGCAGCGTTGAGACAGGGTATGGCTACACCTTC,CSVETGYGYTF
TRBV7-9,TRBD1,TRBJ2-3,many,TGTGCCAGCAGGGAAGGGACAGGGACGTTAACAGATACGCAGTATTTT,CASREGTGTLTDTQYF
TRBV4-1,-,TRBJ2-7,-,TGCGCCAGCAGCCAAGTTGAGGGGAGGTCCTACGAGCAGTACTTC,CASSQVEGRSYEQYF
TRBV19,TRBD1,TRBJ1-1,many,TGTGCCAGTAGTCCAAGGACAGGGCAGAAGAACACTGAAGCTTTCTTT,CASSPRTGQKNTEAFF
TRBV28,-,TRBJ2-1,many,TGTGCCAGCAGTTTTCCACCCCTAAACTACTACAATGAGCAGTTCTTC,CASSFPPLNYYNEQFF
TRBV20-1,TRBD2,TRBJ2-2,-,TGCAGTGCTAGAGATTGGGCTAGCGGGAGCCACGGGGAGCTGTTTTTT,CSARDWASGSHGELFF
TRBV9,-,TRBJ1-5,few,TGTGCCAGCAGCGTAGATCACAATCAGCCCCAGCATTTT,CASSVDHNQPQHF
TRBV5-6,-,TRBJ2-7,few,TGTGCCAGCAGCTTGGTTAGTGCCTACGAGCAGTACTTC,CASSLVSAYEQYF
TRBV6-1,-,TRBJ2-7,many,TGTGCCAGCAGTCGATCGGGCGAGCAGTACTTC,CASSRSGEQYF
TRBV19,-,TRBJ2-1,many,TGTGCCAGTTCCGGGACTCTCAATGAGCAGTTCTTC,CASSGTLNEQFF